Sequencing of this T cell receptor beta chain was carried out in a study of breast tumors, draining lymph nodes, adjacent tissues. In its sample, this clonotype was seen many times. Its target is unknown. Axillary draining lymph nodes of breast cancer patients supplied the node samples. Germline V lookup: CDR1 SGHNT, CDR2 YYREEE (reference sequence). The CDR3 extends over 15 amino acids. The ends lost 3 bases at V and 8 bases at J; junction bases unmatched: 10. Findings and limits, study-wide: Tumors had less TCR diversity than lymph nodes, more than nontumor tissue. Data only fit, rather than demonstrated, lymph node origin of most tumor T cells. Findings are consistent with lymph node origin and intratumoral expansion of most tumor T cells.

TCRdb reprocessed the multiplex PCR reads via MiXCR and lists one record per CDR3 protein. The data contain 200,000 to 300,000 distinct CDR3 sequences, 30% to 35% of them singletons. The sequencing input was axillary lymph node tissue. V gene TRBV5-4 combines with J gene TRBJ1-2; TRBD1 aligns across 10 bases. The receptor was derived from a female donor with breast cancer. Some clones in this sample may be carry-over from other donors' samples. For the CDR3, the DNA is TGTGCCAGCAGCTCCCCCAATGACAGGGGGCAAGGCTACACCTTC. It codes for CASSSPNDRGQGYTF. Full variable domain (outside the CDR3, taken from reference TRBV5-4 and TRBJ1-2): ETGVTQSPTHLIKTRGQQVTLRCSSQSGHNTVSWYQQALGQGPQFIFQYYREEENGRGNFPPRFSGLQFPNYSSELNVNALELDDSALYLCASSSPNDRGQGYTFGSGTRLTVV.